This T cell receptor beta chain was documented in a study of T cells in Graves' hyperthyroidism and ophthalmopathy. Germline values: CDR1 DFQATT, CDR2 SNEGSKA (reference sequence). The V end was cut by 1 base, the J end by 1 base, with 10 bases between. This CDR3 spans 14 amino acids. Amplification of TCR beta CDR3 regions was performed using RNA transcripts as template. During a first-round RT-PCR of the TCR CDR3, the HTBI primer set was used. MiXCR, run by TCRdb on the multiplex PCR reads, gives a single entry per CDR3 protein. The repertoire holds over 650,000 distinct CDR3 sequences, with about 45% as singletons.

Sequences were obtained from peripheral blood or thyroid tissue (not recorded which). The gene calls are TRBV20-1 and TRBJ1-1, with D hard to call. The receptor was isolated from an adult man with Graves' disease, either hyperthyroidism or ophthalmopathy (not recorded which). Here the CDR3 DNA reads TGCAGTGCTAGAGTGGGTGGACGGAACACTGAAGCTTTCTTT. It is translated as CSARVGGRNTEAFF.